This T cell receptor beta chain is from a study of metastatic and nonmetastatic thyroid tumors. Study-level information: The authors compared repertoires across blood and tumor or nodule tissue from malignant and benign thyroid patients. Study-wide points: Across blood and tumor, TCR beta diversity in malignant thyroid tumors was reportedly significantly higher than in benign nodules.

Each patient came to thyroid surgery without any prior treatment (of any kind). TCRdb reanalyzed the PCR reads via MiXCR. The sample records some 69,000 clones, approximately 15% being singletons. Trimming at V came to 5 bases and at J to 4 bases, leaving 7 bases not matched to a gene. This CDR3 comprises 15 residues. Germline V lookup: CDR1 SGHVS, CDR2 FNYEAQ. The sample holds many counts of this clone. Its target is unknown. The sequenced sample consisted of blood. This receptor was taken from a male donor with papillary thyroid cancer or a benign thyroid nodule (not recorded which). Some clones in this sample may be carry-over from other donors' samples. The V gene is TRBV7-6, the J gene TRBJ2-3, with TRBD1 matching 9 bases. The CDR3 DNA reads TGTGCCAGCAGCCGCGGGACAGGGCAAGCAGATACGCAGTATTTT. Encoded protein: CASSRGTGQADTQYF.